Listed below are T cell receptor beta chains from one sample, sequenced in a study of blood T cell repertoires in COVID-19. Data came from immunoSEQ multiplex PCR; TCRdb stores just in-frame clones and leaves some out. The table records around 200,000 clones, roughly 86% of them present only once. The sequenced sample was PBMCs or T cells enriched from blood (not recorded which). The receptors shown here come from a man aged 40-50 years with acute COVID-19. Both conserved end residues are part of each CDR3. D genes are given only for firm matches. Size values are once, few and many counts, or a class for expanded clones, and some rows have none.

clone_size j_call d_call v_call cdr3_aa cdr3_nt
- TRBJ1-2 - TRBV29-1 CSVAAVYGYTF TGCAGCGTTGCTGCGGTCTATGGCTACACCTTC
- TRBJ2-7 - TRBV4-1 CASSQAPVGSYEQYF TGCGCCAGCAGCCAAGCCCCGGTTGGTTCCTACGAGCAGTACTTC
- TRBJ2-2 TRBD1 TRBV28 CTSSGTGGITGELFF TGTACCAGCAGTGGGACAGGGGGAATCACCGGGGAGCTGTTTTTT
- TRBJ2-2 - TRBV7-2 CASSPYGGVSTGELFF TGTGCCAGCAGCCCTTACGGGGGTGTAAGCACCGGGGAGCTGTTTTTT
- TRBJ2-7 TRBD2 TRBV4-1 CASSQTSGSIYEQYF TGCGCCAGCAGCCAAACTAGCGGGAGCATCTACGAGCAGTACTTC
- TRBJ1-3 TRBD1 TRBV10-3 CAIRRTGSGNTIYF TGTGCCATCAGAAGGACAGGGAGTGGAAACACCATATATTTT
- TRBJ2-1 TRBD1 TRBV6-5 CASSSSLQGRGNEQFF TGTGCCAGCAGTTCGTCGTTACAGGGGCGAGGGAATGAGCAGTTCTTC
few TRBJ2-1 - TRBV7-8 CASSSTSGSYNEQFF TGTGCCAGCAGCTCCACCTCGGGCTCCTACAATGAGCAGTTCTTC
- TRBJ2-3 - TRBV11-2 CASSFREPSTDTQYF TGTGCCAGCAGCTTCCGAGAACCTAGCACAGATACGCAGTATTTT
- TRBJ1-6 - TRBV10-3 CAISGGDGNSPLHF TGTGCCATCAGTGGGGGGGACGGCAATTCACCCCTCCACTTT
- TRBJ2-7 - TRBV18 CASSQDAGSSYEQYF TGTGCCAGCTCCCAGGACGCCGGGAGCTCCTACGAGCAGTACTTC
- TRBJ2-3 TRBD2 TRBV6-1 CASSLAGGGTDTQYF TGTGCCAGCAGTCTAGCGGGAGGCGGCACAGATACGCAGTATTTT
- TRBJ1-5 TRBD1 TRBV24-1 CATSDLGTGEGQPQHF TGTGCCACCAGTGATTTAGGGACAGGGGAGGGACAGCCCCAGCATTTT
- TRBJ1-4 - TRBV20-1 CSASSPQVGEKLFF TGCAGTGCTAGTTCCCCACAGGTTGGTGAAAAACTGTTTTTT
few TRBJ2-7 - TRBV19 CASSPGPVPGGEQYF TGTGCCAGTAGTCCTGGTCCAGTCCCCGGGGGCGAGCAGTACTTC
many TRBJ2-2 TRBD2 TRBV4-2 CASSPRTRAGGGELFF TGTGCCAGCAGCCCGCGGACTAGGGCCGGAGGGGGGGAGCTGTTTTTT
- TRBJ1-1 - TRBV27 CASSLARSPSEAFF TGTGCCAGCAGTTTGGCTAGGTCCCCGTCGGAAGCTTTCTTT
- TRBJ1-4 - TRBV25-1 CASSESGDIRRKLFF TGTGCCAGCAGTGAATCAGGGGACATAAGGCGAAAACTGTTTTTT
few TRBJ2-1 - TRBV4-2 CASSQVLVYNEQFF TGTGCCAGCAGCCAAGTTCTAGTCTACAATGAGCAGTTCTTC
- TRBJ1-2 TRBD1 TRBV27 CASSPGGTNYGYTF TGTGCCAGCAGTCCAGGGGGCACTAACTATGGCTACACCTTC
- TRBJ2-1 TRBD2 TRBV7-3 CASSLLAGAYNEQFF TGTGCCAGCAGCTTATTAGCGGGGGCCTACAATGAGCAGTTCTTC
- TRBJ2-5 TRBD2 TRBV5-1 CASSFGLAGGQETQYF TGCGCCAGCAGCTTTGGACTAGCGGGAGGTCAAGAGACCCAGTACTTC
once TRBJ2-2 TRBD2 TRBV5-1 CASSLGGRSYTGELFF TGCGCCAGCAGCTTGGGCGGGAGGAGCTACACCGGGGAGCTGTTTTTT
- TRBJ1-1 - TRBV6-5 CASSRLTGNTEAFF TGTGCCAGCAGTCGCCTCACAGGAAACACTGAAGCTTTCTTT
- TRBJ1-3 - TRBV28 CASFEQGDSGNTIYF TGTGCCAGCTTCGAACAGGGAGACTCTGGAAACACCATATATTTT
- TRBJ2-2 TRBD2 TRBV4-2 CASSLLAGGPGTGELFF TGTGCCAGCAGCCTCCTAGCGGGAGGGCCGGGCACCGGGGAGCTGTTTTTT
- TRBJ2-1 - TRBV29-1 CSVEGGGFYNEQFF TGCAGCGTTGAAGGCGGAGGCTTTTACAATGAGCAGTTCTTC
- TRBJ1-1 - TRBV6-5 CASSSRGAVGTEAFF TGTGCCAGCAGTTCTCGCGGGGCCGTGGGCACTGAAGCTTTCTTT
- TRBJ2-3 TRBD2 TRBV2 CASSESGRITDTQYF TGTGCCAGCAGTGAGAGCGGGAGGATCACAGATACGCAGTATTTT
- TRBJ1-1 - TRBV5-8 CASSLDFTRAFF TGTGCCAGCAGCTTGGATTTTACTCGGGCTTTCTTT
- TRBJ2-3 - TRBV5-8 CASSIRGTDTQYF TGTGCCAGCAGCATCCGAGGCACAGATACGCAGTATTTT